The following is a T cell receptor beta chain sequence with its context. This entry comes from a study of blood T cell repertoires in COVID-19. About the research overall: The United States, Italy and Spain provided the acute and convalescent COVID-19 samples. Sources were T cells, B-cell-depleted T cells, or PBMCs; the material itself was cDNA or gDNA.

The V gene end was trimmed by 6 bases and the J gene end by 4 bases; junction bases not matched to a gene: 4. In germline, CDR1 is ENHRY, CDR2 SYGVKD. The CDR3 sequence is 15 residues long. In the authors' workflow: Estimated nucleated cell counts came from reference gene primer amplification. Assay: immunoSEQ multiplex PCR; the TCRdb copy retains only in-frame clones and omits some. D and trimming were read from the DNA, whereas the V and J calls and clone size are those reported in that table. Here the sample spans roughly 100,000 clones, approximately 86% being singletons. Seattle's enrolled individuals joined amid active infection and were then monitored longitudinally.

The receptor was isolated from a woman between 50 and 59 years old with COVID-19, enrolled during active disease. This chain joins TRBV10-3 and TRBJ2-3; 13 bases are shared with TRBD2. The sequenced material came from peripheral blood. The CDR3 loop is CAISGLAGVPDTQYF. The CDR3, as DNA: TGTGCCATCAGCGGACTAGCGGGGGTACCAGATACGCAGTATTTT.